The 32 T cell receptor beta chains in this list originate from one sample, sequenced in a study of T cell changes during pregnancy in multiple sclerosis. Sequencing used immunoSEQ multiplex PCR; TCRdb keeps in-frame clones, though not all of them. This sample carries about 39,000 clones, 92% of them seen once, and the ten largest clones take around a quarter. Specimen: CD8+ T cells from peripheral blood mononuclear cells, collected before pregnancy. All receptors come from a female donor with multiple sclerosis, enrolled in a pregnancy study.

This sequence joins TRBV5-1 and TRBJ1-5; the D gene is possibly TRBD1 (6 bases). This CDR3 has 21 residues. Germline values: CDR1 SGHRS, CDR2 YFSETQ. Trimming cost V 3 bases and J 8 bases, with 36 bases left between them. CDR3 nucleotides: TGCGCCAGCAGCTCCCGGGGGAAAGGGGGGGGATTTCCCGAGGACGTGGAGCCCCAGCATTTT. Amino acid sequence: CASSSRGKGGGFPEDVEPQHF. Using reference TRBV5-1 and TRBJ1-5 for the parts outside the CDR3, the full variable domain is KAGVTQTPRYLIKTRGQQVTLSCSPISGHRSVSWYQQTPGQGLQFLFEYFSETQRNKGNFPGRFSGRQFSNSRSEMNVSTLELGDSALYLCASSSRGKGGGFPEDVEPQHFGDGTRLSIL.

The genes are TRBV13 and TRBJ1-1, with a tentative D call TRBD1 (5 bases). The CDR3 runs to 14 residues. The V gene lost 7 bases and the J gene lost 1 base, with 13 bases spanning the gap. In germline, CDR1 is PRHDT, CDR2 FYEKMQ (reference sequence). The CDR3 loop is CASTAGGANTEAFF. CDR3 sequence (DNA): TGTGCCAGCACCGCCGGGGGAGCGAACACTGAAGCTTTCTTT.

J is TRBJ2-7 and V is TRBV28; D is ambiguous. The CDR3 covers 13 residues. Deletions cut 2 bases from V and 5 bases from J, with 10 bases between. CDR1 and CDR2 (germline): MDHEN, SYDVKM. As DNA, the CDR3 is TGTGCCAGCAGTTTACTCAGTACGAACGAGCAGTACTTC. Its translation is CASSLLSTNEQYF.

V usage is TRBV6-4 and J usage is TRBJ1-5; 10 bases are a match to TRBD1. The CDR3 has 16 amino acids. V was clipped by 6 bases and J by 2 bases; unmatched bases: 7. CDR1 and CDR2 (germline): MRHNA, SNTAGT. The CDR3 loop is CASRPPGQGGNQPQHF. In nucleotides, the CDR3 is TGTGCCAGCAGGCCCCCCGGACAGGGGGGCAATCAGCCCCAGCATTTT.

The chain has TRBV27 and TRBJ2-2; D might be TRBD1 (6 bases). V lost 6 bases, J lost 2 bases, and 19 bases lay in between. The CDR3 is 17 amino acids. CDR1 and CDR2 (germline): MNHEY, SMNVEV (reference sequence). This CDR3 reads CASRISWEQGNTGELFF. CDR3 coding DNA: TGTGCCAGCAGGATTAGTTGGGAACAGGGAAACACCGGGGAGCTGTTTTTT.

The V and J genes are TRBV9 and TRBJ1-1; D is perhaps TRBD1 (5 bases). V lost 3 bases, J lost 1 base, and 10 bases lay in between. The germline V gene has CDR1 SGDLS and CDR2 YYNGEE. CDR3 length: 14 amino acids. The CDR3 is CASSAETGNTEAFF. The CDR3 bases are TGTGCCAGCAGCGCAGAAACAGGGAACACTGAAGCTTTCTTT. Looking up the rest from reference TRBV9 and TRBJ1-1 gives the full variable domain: DSGVTQTPKHLITATGQRVTLRCSPRSGDLSVYWYQQSLDQGLQFLIQYYNGEERAKGNILERFSAQQFPDLHSELNLSSLELGDSALYFCASSAETGNTEAFFGQGTRLTVV.

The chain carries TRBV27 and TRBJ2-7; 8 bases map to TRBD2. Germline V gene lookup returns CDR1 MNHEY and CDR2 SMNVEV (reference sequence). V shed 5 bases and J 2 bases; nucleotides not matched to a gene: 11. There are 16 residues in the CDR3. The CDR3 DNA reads TGTGCCAGCAGTCCTCGGGGTAGCGGGACTACCTACGAGCAGTACTTC. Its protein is CASSPRGSGTTYEQYF.

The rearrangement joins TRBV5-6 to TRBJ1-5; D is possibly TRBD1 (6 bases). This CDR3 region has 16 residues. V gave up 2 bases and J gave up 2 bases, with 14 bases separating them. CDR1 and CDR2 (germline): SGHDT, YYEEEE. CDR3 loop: CASSFWGGRRNQPQHF. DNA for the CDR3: TGTGCCAGCAGCTTTTGGGGGGGCAGGCGCAATCAGCCCCAGCATTTT.

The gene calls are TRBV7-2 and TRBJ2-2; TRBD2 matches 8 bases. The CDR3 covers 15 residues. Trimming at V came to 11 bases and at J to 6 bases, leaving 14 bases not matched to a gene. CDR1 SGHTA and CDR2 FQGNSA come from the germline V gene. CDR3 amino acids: CARPGLREVPGELFF. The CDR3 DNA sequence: TGTGCCCGTCCGGGTTTGCGGGAGGTCCCCGGGGAGCTGTTTTTT.

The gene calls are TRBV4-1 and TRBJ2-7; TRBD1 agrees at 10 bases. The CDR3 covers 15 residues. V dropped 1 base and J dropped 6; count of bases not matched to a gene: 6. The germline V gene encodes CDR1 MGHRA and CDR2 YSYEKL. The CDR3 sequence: CASSQAGTGDSEQYF. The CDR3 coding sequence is TGCGCCAGCAGCCAAGCCGGGACAGGGGACAGCGAGCAGTACTTC.

The chain's CDR3 is CASSLPGGTGDTDTQYF. The CDR3 DNA sequence: TGTGCCAGCAGCTTACCTGGGGGGACGGGAGACACAGATACGCAGTATTTT. The chain links TRBV11-2 to TRBJ2-3, with D perhaps matching TRBD2 (6 bases). The CDR3 contains 17 residues. V lost 2 bases and J 2 bases, leaving 17 bases between the germline ends. Germline CDR1 SGHAT, CDR2 FQNNGV. The full variable domain, with the rest looked up from reference TRBV11-2 and TRBJ2-3, is EAGVAQSPRYKIIEKRQSVAFWCNPISGHATLYWYQQILGQGPKLLIQFQNNGVVDDSQLPKDRFSAERLKGVDSTLKIQPAKLEDSAVYLCASSLPGGTGDTDTQYFGPGTRLTVL.

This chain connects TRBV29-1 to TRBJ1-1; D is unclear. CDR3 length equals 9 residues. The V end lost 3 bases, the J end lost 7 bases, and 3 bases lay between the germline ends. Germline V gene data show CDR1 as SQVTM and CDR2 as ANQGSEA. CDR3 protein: CSVDREAFF. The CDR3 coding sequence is TGCAGCGTTGACCGTGAAGCTTTCTTT. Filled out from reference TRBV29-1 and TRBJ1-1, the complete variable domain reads SAVISQKPSRDICQRGTSLTIQCQVDSQVTMMFWYRQQPGQSLTLIATANQGSEATYESGFVIDKFPISRPNLTFSTLTVSNMSPEDSSIYLCSVDREAFFGQGTRLTVV.

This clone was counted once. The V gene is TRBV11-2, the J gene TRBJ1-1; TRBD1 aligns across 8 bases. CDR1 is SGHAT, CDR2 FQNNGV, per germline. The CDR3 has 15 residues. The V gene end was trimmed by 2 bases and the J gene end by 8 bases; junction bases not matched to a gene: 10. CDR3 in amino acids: CASSLNYGQGIEAFF. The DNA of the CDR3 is TGTGCCAGCAGCTTAAACTACGGACAGGGCATAGAAGCTTTCTTT.

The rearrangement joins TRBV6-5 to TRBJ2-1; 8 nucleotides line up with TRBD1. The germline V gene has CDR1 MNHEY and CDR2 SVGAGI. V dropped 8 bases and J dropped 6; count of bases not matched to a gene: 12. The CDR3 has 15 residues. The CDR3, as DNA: TGTGCCAGCCTCAAAATGGGGACAGGTTTCAATGAGCAGTTCTTC. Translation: CASLKMGTGFNEQFF.

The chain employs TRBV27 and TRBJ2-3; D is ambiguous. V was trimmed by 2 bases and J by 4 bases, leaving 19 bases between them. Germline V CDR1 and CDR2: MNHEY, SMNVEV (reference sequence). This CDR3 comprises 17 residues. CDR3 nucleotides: TGTGCCAGCAGTTTAACCCTGCCTTTCTCGAGCCCAGATACGCAGTATTTT. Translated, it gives CASSLTLPFSSPDTQYF.

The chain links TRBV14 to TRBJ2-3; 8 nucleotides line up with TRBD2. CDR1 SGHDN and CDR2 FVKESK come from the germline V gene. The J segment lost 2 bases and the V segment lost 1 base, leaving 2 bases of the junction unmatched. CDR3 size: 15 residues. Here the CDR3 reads CASSQVRGDTDTQYF. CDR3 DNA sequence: TGTGCCAGCAGCCAAGTGCGGGGGGACACAGATACGCAGTATTTT.

CDR3 loop: CASRRGSTDTQYF. CDR3 nucleotide sequence: TGTGCCAGCAGGCGGGGGAGCACAGATACGCAGTATTTT. The chain couples TRBV27 to TRBJ2-3; 7 nucleotides line up with TRBD2. From germline, CDR1 is MNHEY and CDR2 SMNVEV (reference sequence). J lost 0 bases, V lost 6 bases, and 0 bases had no gene match. CDR3 length: 13 residues.

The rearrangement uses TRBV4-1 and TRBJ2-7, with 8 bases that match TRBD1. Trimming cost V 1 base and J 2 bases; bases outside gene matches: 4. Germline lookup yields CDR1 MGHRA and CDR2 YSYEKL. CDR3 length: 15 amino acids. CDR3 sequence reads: CASSQGRGPAYEQYF. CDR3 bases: TGCGCCAGCAGCCAAGGCAGGGGGCCGGCCTACGAGCAGTACTTC.

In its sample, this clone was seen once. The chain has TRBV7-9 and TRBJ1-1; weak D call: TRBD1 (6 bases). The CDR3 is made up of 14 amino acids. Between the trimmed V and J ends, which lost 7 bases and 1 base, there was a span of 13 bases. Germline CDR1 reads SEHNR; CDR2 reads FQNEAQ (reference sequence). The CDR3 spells CASTTGGWNTEAFF. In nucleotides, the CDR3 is TGTGCCAGCACCACGGGGGGCTGGAACACTGAAGCTTTCTTT.

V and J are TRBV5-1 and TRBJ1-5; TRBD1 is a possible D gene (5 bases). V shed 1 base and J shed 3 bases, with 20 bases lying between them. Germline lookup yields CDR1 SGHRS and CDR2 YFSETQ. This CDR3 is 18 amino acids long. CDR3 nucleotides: TGCGCCAGCAGCTTGAGGTCGGCCAGGGTAATTGACAATCAGCCCCAGCATTTT. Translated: CASSLRSARVIDNQPQHF.

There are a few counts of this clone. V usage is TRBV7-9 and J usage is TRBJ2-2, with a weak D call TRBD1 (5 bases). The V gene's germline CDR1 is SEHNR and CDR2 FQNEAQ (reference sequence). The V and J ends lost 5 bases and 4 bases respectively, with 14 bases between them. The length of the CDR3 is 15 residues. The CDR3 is CASSHRDSSTGELFF. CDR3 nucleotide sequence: TGTGCCAGCAGCCACCGAGACAGTAGCACCGGGGAGCTGTTTTTT.

For the CDR3, the DNA is TGCGCCAGCAGCGACAATCTAAGTGACGGCTACACCTTC. This translates into CASSDNLSDGYTF. The chain couples TRBV5-1 to TRBJ1-2; no definite D call. CDR1 SGHRS and CDR2 YFSETQ come from the germline V gene. The CDR3 consists of 13 residues. V dropped 4 bases and J dropped 8 bases, with 15 bases sitting between them.

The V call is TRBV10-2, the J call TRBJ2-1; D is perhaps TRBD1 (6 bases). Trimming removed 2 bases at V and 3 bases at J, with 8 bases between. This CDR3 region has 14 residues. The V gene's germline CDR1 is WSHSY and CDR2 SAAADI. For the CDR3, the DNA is TGCGCCAGCAGTGAGACGGACAGCTACAATGAGCAGTTCTTC. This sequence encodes CASSETDSYNEQFF.

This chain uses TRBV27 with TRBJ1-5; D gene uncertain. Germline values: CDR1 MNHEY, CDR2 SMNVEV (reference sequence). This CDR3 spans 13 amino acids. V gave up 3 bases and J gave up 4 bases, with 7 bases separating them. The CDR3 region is CASSFRQNQPQHF. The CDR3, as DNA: TGTGCCAGCAGTTTCAGGCAGAATCAGCCCCAGCATTTT.

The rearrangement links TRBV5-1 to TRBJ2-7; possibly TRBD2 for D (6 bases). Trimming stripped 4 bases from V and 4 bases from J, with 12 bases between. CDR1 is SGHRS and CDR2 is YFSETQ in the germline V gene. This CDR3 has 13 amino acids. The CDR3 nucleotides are TGCGCCAGCAGCACGGGACTTGGGTACGAGCAGTACTTC. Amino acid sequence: CASSTGLGYEQYF.

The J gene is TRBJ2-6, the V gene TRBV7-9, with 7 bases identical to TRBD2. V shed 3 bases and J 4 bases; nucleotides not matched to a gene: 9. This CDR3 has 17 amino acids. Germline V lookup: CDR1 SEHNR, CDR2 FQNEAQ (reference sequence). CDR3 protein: CASSFVGGGPGANVLTF. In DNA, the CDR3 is TGTGCCAGCAGCTTCGTAGGCGGGGGACCCGGGGCCAACGTCCTGACTTTC.

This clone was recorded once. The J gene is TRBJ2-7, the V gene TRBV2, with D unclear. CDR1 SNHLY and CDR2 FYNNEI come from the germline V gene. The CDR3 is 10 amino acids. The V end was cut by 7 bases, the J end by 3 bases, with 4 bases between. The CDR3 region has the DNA TGTGCCAGCACCAGCTACGAGCAGTACTTC. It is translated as CASTSYEQYF. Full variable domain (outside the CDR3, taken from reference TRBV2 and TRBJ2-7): EPEVTQTPSHQVTQMGQEVILRCVPISNHLYFYWYRQILGQKVEFLVSFYNNEISEKSEIFDDQFSVERPDGSNFTLKIRSTKLEDSAMYFCASTSYEQYFGPGTRLTVT.

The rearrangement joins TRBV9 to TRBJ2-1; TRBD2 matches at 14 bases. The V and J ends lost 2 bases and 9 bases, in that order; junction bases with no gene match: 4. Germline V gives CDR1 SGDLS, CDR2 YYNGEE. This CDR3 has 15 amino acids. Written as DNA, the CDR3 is TGTGCCAGCAGCGTTTGGACTAGCGGGGGGAGTGAGCAGTTCTTC. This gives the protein CASSVWTSGGSEQFF. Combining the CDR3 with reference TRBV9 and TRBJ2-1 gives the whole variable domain DSGVTQTPKHLITATGQRVTLRCSPRSGDLSVYWYQQSLDQGLQFLIQYYNGEERAKGNILERFSAQQFPDLHSELNLSSLELGDSALYFCASSVWTSGGSEQFFGPGTRLTVL.

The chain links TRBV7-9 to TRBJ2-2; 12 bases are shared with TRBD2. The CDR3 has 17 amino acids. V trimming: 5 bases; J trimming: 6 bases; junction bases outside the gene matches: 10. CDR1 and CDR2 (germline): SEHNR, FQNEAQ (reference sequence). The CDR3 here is CASSLLPSGRASGELFF. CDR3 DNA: TGTGCCAGCAGCCTGCTGCCTAGCGGGAGGGCCTCCGGGGAGCTGTTTTTT.

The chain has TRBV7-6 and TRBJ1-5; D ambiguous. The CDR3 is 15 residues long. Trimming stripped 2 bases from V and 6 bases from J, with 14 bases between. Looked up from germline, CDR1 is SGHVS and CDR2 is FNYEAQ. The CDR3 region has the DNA TGTGCCAGCAGCTTAACTTGGGGAGAGGGTCAGCCCCAGCATTTT. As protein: CASSLTWGEGQPQHF.

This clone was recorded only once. Written as DNA, the CDR3 is TGTGCCTGGAGTGTACCCCATCGTATTGGACAGGGGGCCTACGAGCAGTACTTC. It specifies CAWSVPHRIGQGAYEQYF. The chain couples TRBV30 to TRBJ2-7, with 10 positions matching TRBD1. With 0 bases clipped from V and 2 bases from J, the junction kept 13 bases outside the gene matches. CDR3 length equals 18 residues. Germline CDR1 reads GTSNPN; CDR2 reads SVGIG (reference sequence). Full variable domain (outside the CDR3, taken from reference TRBV30 and TRBJ2-7): SQTIHQWPATLVQPVGSPLSLECTVEGTSNPNLYWYRQAAGRGLQLLFYSVGIGQISSEVPQNLSASRPQDRQFILSSKKLLLSDSGFYLCAWSVPHRIGQGAYEQYFGPGTRLTVT.

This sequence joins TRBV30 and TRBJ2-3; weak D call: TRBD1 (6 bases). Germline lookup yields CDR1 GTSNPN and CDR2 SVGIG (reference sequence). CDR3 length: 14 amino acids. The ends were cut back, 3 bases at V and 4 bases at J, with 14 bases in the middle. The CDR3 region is CAWRKPRGPDTQYF. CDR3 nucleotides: TGTGCCTGGAGAAAGCCCAGGGGACCAGATACGCAGTATTTT.